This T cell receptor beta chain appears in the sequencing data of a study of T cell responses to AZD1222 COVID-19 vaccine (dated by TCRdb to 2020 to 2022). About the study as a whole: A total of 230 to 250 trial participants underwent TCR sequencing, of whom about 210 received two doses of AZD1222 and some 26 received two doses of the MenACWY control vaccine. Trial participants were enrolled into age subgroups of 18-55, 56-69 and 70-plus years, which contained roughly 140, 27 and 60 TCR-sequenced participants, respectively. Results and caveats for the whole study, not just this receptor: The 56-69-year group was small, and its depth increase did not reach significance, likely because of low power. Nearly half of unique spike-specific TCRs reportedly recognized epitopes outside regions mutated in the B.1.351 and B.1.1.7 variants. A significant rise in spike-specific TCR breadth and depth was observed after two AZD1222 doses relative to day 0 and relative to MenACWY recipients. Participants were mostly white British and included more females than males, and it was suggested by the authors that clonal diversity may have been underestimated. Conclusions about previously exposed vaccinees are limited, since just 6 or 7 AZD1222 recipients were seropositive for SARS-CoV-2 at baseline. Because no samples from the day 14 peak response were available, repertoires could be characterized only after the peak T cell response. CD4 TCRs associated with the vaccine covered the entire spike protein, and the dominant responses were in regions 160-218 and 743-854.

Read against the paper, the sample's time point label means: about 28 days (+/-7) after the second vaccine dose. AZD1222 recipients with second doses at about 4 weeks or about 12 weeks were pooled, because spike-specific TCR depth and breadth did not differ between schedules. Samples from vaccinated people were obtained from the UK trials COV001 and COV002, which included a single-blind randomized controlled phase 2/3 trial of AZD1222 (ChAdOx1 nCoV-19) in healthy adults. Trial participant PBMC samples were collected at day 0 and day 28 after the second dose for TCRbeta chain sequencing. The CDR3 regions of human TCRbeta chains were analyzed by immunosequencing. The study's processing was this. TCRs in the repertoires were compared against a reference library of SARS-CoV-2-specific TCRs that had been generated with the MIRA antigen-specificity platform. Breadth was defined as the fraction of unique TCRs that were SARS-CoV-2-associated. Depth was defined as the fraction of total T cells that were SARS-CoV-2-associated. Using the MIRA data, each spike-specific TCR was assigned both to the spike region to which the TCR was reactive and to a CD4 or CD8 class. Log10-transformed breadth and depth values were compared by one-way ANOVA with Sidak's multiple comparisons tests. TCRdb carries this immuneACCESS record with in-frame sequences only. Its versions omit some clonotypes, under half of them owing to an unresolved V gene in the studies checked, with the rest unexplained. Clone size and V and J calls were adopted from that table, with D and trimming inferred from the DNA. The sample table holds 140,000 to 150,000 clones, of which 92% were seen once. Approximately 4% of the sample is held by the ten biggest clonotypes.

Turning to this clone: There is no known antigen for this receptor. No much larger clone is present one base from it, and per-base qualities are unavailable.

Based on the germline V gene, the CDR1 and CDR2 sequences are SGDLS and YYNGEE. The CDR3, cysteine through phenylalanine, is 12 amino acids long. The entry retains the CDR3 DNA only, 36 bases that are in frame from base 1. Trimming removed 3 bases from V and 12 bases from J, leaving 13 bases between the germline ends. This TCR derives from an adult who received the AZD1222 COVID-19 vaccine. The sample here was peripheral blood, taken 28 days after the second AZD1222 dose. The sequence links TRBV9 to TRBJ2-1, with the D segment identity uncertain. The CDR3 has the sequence CASSGGPKVQFF. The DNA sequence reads TGTGCCAGCAGCGGGGGTCCCAAAGTGCAGTTCTTC.